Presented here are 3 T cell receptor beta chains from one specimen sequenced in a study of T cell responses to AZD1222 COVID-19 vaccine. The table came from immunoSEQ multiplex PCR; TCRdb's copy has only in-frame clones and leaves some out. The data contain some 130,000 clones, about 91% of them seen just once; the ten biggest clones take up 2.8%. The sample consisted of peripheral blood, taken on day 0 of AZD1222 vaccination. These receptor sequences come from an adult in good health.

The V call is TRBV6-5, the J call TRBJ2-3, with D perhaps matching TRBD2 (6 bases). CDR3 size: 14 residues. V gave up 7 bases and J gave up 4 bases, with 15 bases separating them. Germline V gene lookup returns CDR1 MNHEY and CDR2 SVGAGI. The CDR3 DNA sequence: TGTGCCAGCATGGGGGGAGCCTTACCAGATACGCAGTATTTT. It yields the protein CASMGGALPDTQYF.

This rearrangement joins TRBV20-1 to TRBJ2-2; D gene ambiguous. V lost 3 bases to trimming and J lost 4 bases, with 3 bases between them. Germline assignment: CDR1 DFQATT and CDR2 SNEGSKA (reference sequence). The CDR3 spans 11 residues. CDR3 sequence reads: CSARATGELFF. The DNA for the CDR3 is TGCAGTGCTAGGGCCACCGGGGAGCTGTTTTTT.

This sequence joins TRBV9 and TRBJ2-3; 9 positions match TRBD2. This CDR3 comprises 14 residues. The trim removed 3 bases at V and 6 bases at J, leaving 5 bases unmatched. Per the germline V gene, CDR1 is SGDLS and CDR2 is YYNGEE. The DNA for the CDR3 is TGTGCCAGCAGCGGTAGCGGGAGCCCCGATACGCAGTATTTT. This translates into CASSGSGSPDTQYF.